The 30 T cell receptor beta chains below come from one sample, sequenced in a study of blood T cell repertoires in COVID-19. Measured with immunoSEQ multiplex PCR; TCRdb has only the in-frame clones, and not every one. The sample holds about 260,000 clones, approximately 85% seen once. Sequencing input: peripheral blood. Receptor source: a human donor in a cohort sampled during active COVID-19.

The table lists this clone with a count of one. The V gene is TRBV3-1 (or the pseudogene TRBV3-2), the J gene TRBJ2-1; 11 bases line up with TRBD2. The CDR3 is 15 residues long. Germline-derived CDR1 and CDR2 are LGHDT and YNNKEL (reference sequence). V was pared by 4 bases and J by 3 bases, with 2 bases of the junction left unmatched. The CDR3 loop reads CASSPGLAGYNEQFF. In nucleotides, the CDR3 is TGTGCCAGCAGCCCCGGACTAGCGGGCTACAATGAGCAGTTCTTC.

V and J are TRBV21-1 and TRBJ1-1; TRBD1 is the table's D call and was not checked against the DNA. TRBV21-1 is tagged as a pseudogene. The CDR3 sequence is 17 residues long. In nucleotides, the CDR3 is TGTGCCAGCAGCTACGGGGAACAGGGAACAGGTTACACTGAAGCTTTCTTT. It is translated as CASSYGEQGTGYTEAFF.

The J gene is TRBJ1-2, the V gene TRBV24-1; maybe TRBD1 (6 bases). This CDR3 contains 15 residues. Germline lookup yields CDR1 KGHDR and CDR2 SFDVKD. Trimming cost V 4 bases and J 2 bases, with 13 bases left between them. CDR3: CATSDGQSSNYGYTF. CDR3 DNA sequence: TGTGCCACCAGTGACGGACAGTCCTCCAACTATGGCTACACCTTC.

The rearrangement links TRBV5-1 to TRBJ1-2; D unclear. Germline CDR1 SGHRS, CDR2 YFSETQ. V shed 4 bases and J shed 4 bases, with 17 bases lying between them. The CDR3 is made up of 15 amino acids. The CDR3: CASSRGFEGGYGYTF. The CDR3 DNA reads TGCGCCAGCAGCCGAGGGTTTGAGGGAGGCTATGGCTACACCTTC.

V usage is TRBV27 and J usage is TRBJ2-1, with 7 bases aligning to TRBD2. Germline CDR1 reads MNHEY; CDR2 reads SMNVEV (reference sequence). The CDR3 consists of 16 residues. Trimming removed 1 base from V and 0 bases from J; junction bases left unmatched: 3. The CDR3 loop reads CASSLLRESSYNEQFF. The CDR3 DNA reads TGTGCCAGCAGTTTATTGCGGGAGAGCTCCTACAATGAGCAGTTCTTC.

The CDR3 protein is CASSHHPSQGFRPFSNQPQHF. The DNA of the CDR3 is TGTGCCAGTAGTCACCACCCTTCACAGGGTTTTAGGCCCTTTAGCAATCAGCCCCAGCATTTT. The chain has TRBV19 and TRBJ1-5; D is possibly TRBD1 (6 bases). The CDR3 loop spans 21 amino acids. V lost 5 bases to trimming and J lost 0 bases, with 29 bases between them. Germline V gives CDR1 LNHDA, CDR2 SQIVND (reference sequence). Filled out from reference TRBV19 and TRBJ1-5, the complete variable domain reads DGGITQSPKYLFRKEGQNVTLSCEQNLNHDAMYWYRQDPGQGLRLIYYSQIVNDFQKGDIAEGYSVSREKKESFPLTVTSAQKNPTAFYLCASSHHPSQGFRPFSNQPQHFGDGTRLSIL.

The J gene is TRBJ2-5, the V gene TRBV5-4, with a tentative D call TRBD1 (6 bases). The germline V and J ends were trimmed by 1 base and 5 bases, with 9 bases remaining between them. CDR3 length: 13 residues. In germline, CDR1 is SGHNT, CDR2 YYREEE (reference sequence). The CDR3 loop reads CASSLTGWETQYF. CDR3 DNA sequence: TGTGCCAGCAGCTTGACAGGGTGGGAGACCCAGTACTTC.

The V and J genes are TRBV5-4 and TRBJ1-3; D is unresolved. The CDR3 sequence is 13 residues long. Trimming removed 5 bases at V and 4 bases at J, with 10 bases between. Looked up from germline, CDR1 is SGHNT and CDR2 is YYREEE (reference sequence). The CDR3 protein is CASSLGRGNTIYF. The CDR3 coding sequence is TGTGCCAGCAGTCTTGGTCGGGGAAACACCATATATTTT.

This chain joins TRBV6-1 and TRBJ1-4; D not certain. CDR1 MNHNS and CDR2 SASEGT come from the germline V gene. V was cut by 1 base and J by 3 bases, with 6 bases left in between. The CDR3 has 14 amino acids. This chain's CDR3 is CASSEGSSNEKLFF. The CDR3 DNA reads as TGTGCCAGCAGTGAAGGGAGTTCTAATGAAAAACTGTTTTTT.

The chain uses TRBV4-3 and TRBJ2-7; 14 bases align to TRBD2. CDR3 size: 17 residues. J gave up 4 bases and V 4 bases, and 9 bases lay outside the gene matches. Germline V gene lookup returns CDR1 LGHNA and CDR2 YSLEER. Written as DNA, the CDR3 is TGCGCCAGCAGCCCGACTAGCGGGAGGGTGTGGGATTACGAGCAGTACTTC. Encoded protein: CASSPTSGRVWDYEQYF.

This clone occurred a few times. This rearrangement joins TRBV28 to TRBJ2-1; the match to TRBD2 covers 9 bases. Germline CDR1 reads MDHEN; CDR2 reads SYDVKM. The CDR3 totals 15 residues. V trimming: 4 bases; J trimming: 15 bases; junction bases outside the gene matches: 16. The CDR3 region has the DNA TGTGCCAGCAGTTCCTTAGATAGCGGGAGAATAGCCCCGTTCTTC. Translation gives CASSSLDSGRIAPFF.

V is TRBV7-9 and J is TRBJ1-2; possible D gene TRBD1, 6 bases. V gave up 5 bases and J gave up 3 bases, with 16 bases separating them. The CDR3 sequence is 15 residues long. Germline V gene lookup returns CDR1 SEHNR and CDR2 FQNEAQ (reference sequence). CDR3 DNA sequence: TGTGCCAGCAGCACCGGACAGACGAACTACTATGGCTACACCTTC. It yields the protein CASSTGQTNYYGYTF. Filled out from reference TRBV7-9 and TRBJ1-2, the complete variable domain reads DTGVSQNPRHKITKRGQNVTFRCDPISEHNRLYWYRQTLGQGPEFLTYFQNEAQLEKSRLLSDRFSAERPKGSFSTLEIQRTEQGDSAMYLCASSTGQTNYYGYTFGSGTRLTVV.

The chain combines TRBV5-8 with TRBJ1-5; 8 bases agree with TRBD1. Germline CDR1 SGHTS, CDR2 YDEGEE. The CDR3 has 15 amino acids. Trimming cost V 4 bases and J 4 bases; bases outside gene matches: 7. The CDR3 region has the DNA TGTGCCAGCAGCCTAAACCGACAGGGGAATCAGCCCCAGCATTTT. The encoded protein is CASSLNRQGNQPQHF.

This chain joins TRBV12-3 or TRBV12-4 and TRBJ2-7; D is undetermined. Trimming took 2 bases from V and 0 from J, leaving 5 bases between them. This CDR3 region has 13 residues. For the CDR3, the DNA is TGTGCCAGCAGTTTACCTTCCTCCTACGAGCAGTACTTC. It specifies CASSLPSSYEQYF.

V and J are TRBV10-3 and TRBJ2-3; 9 nucleotides match TRBD2. CDR1 is ENHRY and CDR2 is SYGVKD in the germline V gene. The CDR3 covers 16 residues. Losses at the gene ends were 0 bases for V and 7 bases for J; bases not matched to a gene: 8. This CDR3 reads CAISESMREGRNTQYF. CDR3 in DNA: TGTGCCATCAGTGAGTCGATGCGGGAGGGCCGGAATACGCAGTATTTT.

The chain combines TRBV19 with TRBJ2-1, with D possibly matching TRBD2 (5 bases). Germline CDR1 and CDR2: LNHDA and SQIVND (reference sequence). This CDR3 region has 16 residues. V lost 5 bases and J lost 0, with 14 bases in between. CDR3 sequence (DNA): TGTGCCAGTAGTCCACTAGACGCCAGCTCCTACAATGAGCAGTTCTTC. It codes for CASSPLDASSYNEQFF.

This clone was observed a few times. The rearrangement joins TRBV30 to TRBJ1-2, with D perhaps matching TRBD1 (6 bases). The CDR3 is made up of 13 amino acids. V was pared by 6 bases and J by 6 bases, with 17 bases between. Germline CDR1 is GTSNPN and CDR2 is SVGIG (reference sequence). CDR3 sequence: CACNGGGLDGYTF. The CDR3 DNA sequence: TGTGCCTGCAACGGTGGGGGCCTAGATGGCTACACCTTC.

This chain joins TRBV2 and TRBJ1-1; D gene unclear. Trimming removed 6 bases from V and 3 bases from J, with 5 bases in between. CDR1 and CDR2 from the germline V gene are SNHLY and FYNNEI. The CDR3 loop spans 11 amino acids. The CDR3 DNA follows: TGTGCCAGCAGACAGTACACTGAAGCTTTCTTT. It yields the protein CASRQYTEAFF.

The rearrangement links TRBV20-1 to TRBJ1-2; D is unclear. Looked up from germline, CDR1 is DFQATT and CDR2 is SNEGSKA (reference sequence). The CDR3 has 11 amino acids. Trimming removed 6 bases from V and 8 bases from J, with 13 bases in between. Written as DNA, the CDR3 is TGCAGTGCGCCGATACTGAGGGGCTACACCTTC. It codes for CSAPILRGYTF.

J is TRBJ1-5 and V is TRBV27; TRBD1 matches 7 bases. Germline-derived CDR1 and CDR2 are MNHEY and SMNVEV (reference sequence). The V and J ends lost 4 bases and 10 bases, in that order; junction bases with no gene match: 10. The CDR3 consists of 14 residues. CDR3 sequence reads: CASSYRGPDLPQHF. CDR3 nucleotides: TGTGCCAGCAGTTACAGGGGCCCCGATTTACCCCAGCATTTT.

This clone turned up a few times. The rearrangement links TRBV7-9 to TRBJ1-3; 7 bases align to TRBD1. The germline CDR1 and CDR2 sequences are SEHNR and FQNEAQ (reference sequence). J was trimmed by 7 bases and V by 6 bases; bases with no gene match: 12. The CDR3 has 15 amino acids. The CDR3, as DNA: TGTGCCAGCAGTCCCCCACAGGGGATCCGGAACACCATATATTTT. This translates into CASSPPQGIRNTIYF. Based on the CDR3 plus reference TRBV7-9 and TRBJ1-3, the full variable domain is DTGVSQNPRHKITKRGQNVTFRCDPISEHNRLYWYRQTLGQGPEFLTYFQNEAQLEKSRLLSDRFSAERPKGSFSTLEIQRTEQGDSAMYLCASSPPQGIRNTIYFGEGSWLTVV.

The rearrangement joins TRBV6-5 to TRBJ1-5; tentatively, D is TRBD1 (5 bases). Trimming took 6 bases from V and 7 from J, leaving 16 bases between them. CDR1 MNHEY and CDR2 SVGAGI come from the germline V gene. CDR3 length: 14 residues. CDR3 amino acids: CASSPLQGGQPQHF. Here the CDR3 DNA reads TGTGCCAGCAGCCCCCTTCAGGGCGGCCAGCCCCAGCATTTT.

The chain uses TRBV15 and TRBJ1-4; D gene uncertain. Germline V gives CDR1 LNHNV, CDR2 YYDKDF (reference sequence). The CDR3 consists of 12 residues. V was shortened by 0 bases and J by 10 bases, with 6 bases between the two germline ends. The chain's CDR3 is CATSRDTGKLFF. The CDR3 nucleotides are TGTGCCACCAGCAGAGATACGGGAAAACTGTTTTTT.

V and J are TRBV9 and TRBJ2-3; D is possibly TRBD2 (6 bases). The V gene lost 0 bases and the J gene lost 4 bases, with 15 bases spanning the gap. This CDR3 has 16 amino acids. The germline V gene encodes CDR1 SGDLS and CDR2 YYNGEE. The CDR3 here is CASSVEGLARADTQYF. CDR3 bases: TGTGCCAGCAGCGTAGAGGGTCTAGCGAGGGCAGATACGCAGTATTTT.

The V and J genes are TRBV9 and TRBJ2-3; D is uncertain. This CDR3 spans 15 amino acids. Germline V gene data show CDR1 as SGDLS and CDR2 as YYNGEE. Between the trimmed V and J ends, which lost 4 bases and 1 base, there was a span of 13 bases. In DNA form, the CDR3 reads TGTGCCAGCAGCAAGGAGCACCTTGGCACAGATACGCAGTATTTT. It codes for CASSKEHLGTDTQYF.

The count of this clone is one. The gene calls are TRBV28 and TRBJ2-7; a possible D gene is TRBD1 (8 bases). CDR3 size: 15 residues. Germline V gene lookup returns CDR1 MDHEN and CDR2 SYDVKM. V was shortened by 5 bases and J by 6 bases, with 20 bases between the two germline ends. For the CDR3, the DNA is TGTGCCAGCAGTCCCTGGACAGGGAGGGATGGCGAGCAGTACTTC. Protein product: CASSPWTGRDGEQYF.

The chain uses TRBV5-4 and TRBJ2-7; 7 bases match TRBD2. Germline CDR1 SGHNT, CDR2 YYREEE (reference sequence). CDR3 length equals 14 residues. V lost 0 bases and J lost 3; bases outside the gene matches: 3. CDR3 nucleotides: TGTGCCAGCAGCTTGGGAGGGGACTACTACGAGCAGTACTTC. It encodes CASSLGGDYYEQYF.

This chain joins TRBV30 and TRBJ1-5, with TRBD1 matching over 7 bases. CDR1 is GTSNPN, CDR2 SVGIG, per germline (reference sequence). J lost 5 bases, V lost 3 bases, and 7 bases had no gene match. The CDR3 has 14 residues. The CDR3 bases are TGTGCCTGGAGCGACGGGACAGCGGATCAGCCCCAGCATTTT. Translated: CAWSDGTADQPQHF.

This rearrangement joins TRBV7-9 to TRBJ2-7; maybe TRBD1 (6 bases). This CDR3 region has 14 residues. Germline CDR1 and CDR2: SEHNR and FQNEAQ (reference sequence). Trimming left V 2 bases short and J 4 bases short, with 12 bases between. CDR3 DNA: TGTGCCAGCAGCTTACAGGGTAGGGGGTACGAGCAGTACTTC. It encodes CASSLQGRGYEQYF.

V and J are TRBV3-1 (or the pseudogene TRBV3-2) and TRBJ1-5; tentative D call: TRBD1 (6 bases). The CDR3 has 15 residues. V lost 4 bases to trimming and J lost 5 bases, with 15 bases between them. Germline lookup yields CDR1 LGHDT and CDR2 YNNKEL (reference sequence). The CDR3 reads CASSPTDQGYQPQHF. CDR3 nucleotide sequence: TGTGCCAGCAGCCCTACGGATCAGGGGTATCAGCCCCAGCATTTT.